This TCR beta chain was sequenced during a study of blood T cell repertoires in COVID-19. CDR3 length: 14 residues. Germline lookup yields CDR1 SGHRS and CDR2 YFSETQ. Trimming left V 0 bases short and J 2 bases short, with 6 bases between. Profiled with immunoSEQ multiplex PCR; TCRdb holds only in-frame clones, not every one. The sample has approximately 150,000 clones, 84% seen once. Participant-reported clinical history was the basis for cohort assignment. This receptor was identified in a man aged 45-65 years in a cohort exposed to, infected with or recovered from COVID-19 (not recorded which). Specimen: PBMCs or T cells enriched from blood (not recorded which). The chain carries TRBV5-1 and TRBJ2-4; unclear D gene. CDR3 DNA sequence: TGCGCCAGCAGCTTGGACATCTCCAAAAACATTCAGTACTTC. It encodes CASSLDISKNIQYF.